This T cell receptor (beta chain) comes out of a study of post-analysis software for immune sequencing data. Whole-study context: The patients showed relapsing-remitting, secondary progressive and progressive-relapsing multiple sclerosis courses.

This clonotype has just a few counts. Its specificity is not known. The CDR3 loop spans 12 amino acids. Germline assignment: CDR1 MNHNS and CDR2 SASEGT. V was trimmed by 1 base and J by 8 bases, leaving 6 bases between them. Study-level results: Patients showed TRBV5-6, TRBV5-1 and TRBV20-1 among four to six TRBV segments more frequent than in controls. Normalized Chao1 diversity was significantly lower in multiple sclerosis patients than in controls. The authors found that F measure strongly co-clustered same-batch samples.

TCR beta cDNA libraries included unique molecular identifiers. Each sample of about 0.95 to 10 million input T cells yielded around 500,000 cDNA molecules, so each molecule approximated one T cell. TCRdb re-called the PCR reads through MiXCR, storing one row per CDR3 protein. This sample carries about 430,000 distinct CDR3 sequences, roughly 38% of them seen once, and the ten largest clones take less than 10%. Material for sequencing was blood. The TCR sequence derives from a girl aged 2 to 10 with multiple sclerosis. The V and J genes are TRBV6-1 and TRBJ2-1; no firm D call. This chain's CDR3 is CASSEVDDEQFF. As DNA, the CDR3 is TGTGCCAGCAGTGAAGTCGACGATGAGCAGTTCTTC.